This T cell receptor (beta chain) originates from a study of cytomegalovirus exposure and HLA in healthy donors. With respect to this clone: The antigen is undetermined.

Findings and limits, study-wide: In a later analysis, HLA-C alleles had the fewest associated TCRs, DRB1 alleles the most. TCR beta sequences reportedly predicted most subjects' HLA-A and HLA-B alleles accurately. 16,951 TCR beta sequences were associated with HLA alleles at 0.05 false discovery rate in a later analysis. The majority of CMV-associated TCR beta chains were reported as apparently HLA-restricted in a later analysis.

Vbeta (60) and Jbeta (13) primers were used in the PCR. Produced via immunoSEQ multiplex PCR; TCRdb's table is partial and in-frame only. The listing records 200,000 or so clones. V was cut by 2 bases and J by 1 base, with 8 bases left in between. The germline V gene encodes CDR1 SGHAT and CDR2 FQDESV (reference sequence). This CDR3 contains 14 residues. This TCR was recovered from a boy between 10 and 17 years old in good health and CMV-seronegative. The sample comprised PBMCs. The rearrangement links TRBV11-1 to TRBJ1-1; D ambiguous. As DNA, the CDR3 is TGTGCCAGCAGCTTATCCAGTACGAACACTGAAGCTTTCTTT. It encodes CASSLSSTNTEAFF.